This is a list of T cell receptor beta chains from one sample in a study of cytomegalovirus exposure and HLA in healthy donors. Sequencing used immunoSEQ multiplex PCR; TCRdb keeps in-frame clones, though not all of them. The data hold 150,000 to 200,000 clones, with about 87% observed a single time. Sequencing input: PBMCs. Every receptor here comes from a woman between 18 and 29 years old in good health and CMV-seronegative. The conserved cysteine and the conserved F or W are not part of the CDR3 here. Not all rows give a size; the values are once, few, many and, for expanded clones, a class.

J gene: TRBJ2-7; clone size: -; V gene: TRBV6-1; CDR3 protein: ASSQLGRDYEQY
J gene: TRBJ1-2; clone size: -; V gene: TRBV15; CDR3 protein: ATTPGDSLYGYT
J gene: TRBJ2-5; clone size: -; V gene: TRBV7-2; CDR3 protein: ASSSGGTGEETQY
J gene: TRBJ2-1; clone size: -; V gene: TRBV15; CDR3 protein: ATSRSSYGSSYNEQF
J gene: TRBJ2-7; clone size: -; V gene: TRBV30; CDR3 protein: AWSVDNSYEQY
J gene: TRBJ1-1; clone size: -; V gene: TRBV28; CDR3 protein: ASSVTGAGINTEAF
J gene: TRBJ2-2; clone size: -; V gene: TRBV5-1; CDR3 protein: ASSWLEPNTGELF
J gene: TRBJ1-6; clone size: -; V gene: TRBV18; CDR3 protein: ASSPQGSEQSPLH
J gene: TRBJ1-3; clone size: few; V gene: TRBV5-6; CDR3 protein: ASSWRRPENTIY
J gene: TRBJ2-3; clone size: -; V gene: TRBV20-1; CDR3 protein: SAPRSDTQY
J gene: TRBJ2-3; clone size: -; V gene: TRBV11-3; CDR3 protein: ASSFSASGSPDTQY
J gene: TRBJ2-3; clone size: -; V gene: TRBV6-4; CDR3 protein: ASSLAGQPTDTQY
J gene: -; clone size: -; V gene: TRBV7-8; CDR3 protein: ASSLAFGLGLAGNYEQY
J gene: TRBJ2-7; clone size: -; V gene: TRBV4-2; CDR3 protein: ASSQDQSGSYEQY
J gene: TRBJ1-1; clone size: few; V gene: TRBV6-6; CDR3 protein: ASSSLTAYTEAF
J gene: TRBJ2-7; clone size: -; V gene: TRBV27; CDR3 protein: ASSFFGTASYEQY
J gene: TRBJ2-1; clone size: -; V gene: TRBV5-6; CDR3 protein: ASSYGLAGVSEQF
J gene: TRBJ1-1; clone size: -; V gene: TRBV20-1; CDR3 protein: SARTGGGAF
J gene: TRBJ2-1; clone size: -; V gene: TRBV27; CDR3 protein: ASMGLKNEQF
J gene: TRBJ2-5; clone size: -; V gene: TRBV29-1; CDR3 protein: SVEGEQGAGETQY
J gene: TRBJ2-7; clone size: -; V gene: TRBV5-1; CDR3 protein: ASSLLVGGHEQY
J gene: TRBJ1-1; clone size: -; V gene: TRBV9; CDR3 protein: ASSPLPGGHTEAF
J gene: TRBJ1-6; clone size: -; V gene: TRBV5-5; CDR3 protein: ASSLLWQDSPLH
J gene: TRBJ2-3; clone size: -; V gene: TRBV2; CDR3 protein: ASSPGEGEGTDTQY
J gene: TRBJ1-5; clone size: -; V gene: TRBV10-3; CDR3 protein: ATRPNRDSNQPQH
J gene: TRBJ1-1; clone size: -; V gene: TRBV19; CDR3 protein: ACAGAMGTRAF
J gene: TRBJ2-7; clone size: -; V gene: TRBV6-1; CDR3 protein: ASSQTATYEQY
J gene: TRBJ2-7; clone size: -; V gene: TRBV6-1; CDR3 protein: ASSEAPSPSGTRN
J gene: TRBJ1-2; clone size: few; V gene: TRBV29-1; CDR3 protein: SVEGQFVVDGYT
J gene: TRBJ1-3; clone size: -; V gene: TRBV6-4; CDR3 protein: ASSDPTRDRYRSGNTRNTIY
J gene: TRBJ2-2; clone size: few; V gene: TRBV9; CDR3 protein: ASSVGGRGELF
J gene: TRBJ2-3; clone size: once; V gene: TRBV11-3; CDR3 protein: ASSLARGDTQY
J gene: TRBJ2-4; clone size: -; V gene: TRBV20-1; CDR3 protein: SATPRNIQY
J gene: TRBJ2-5; clone size: once; V gene: TRBV4-2; CDR3 protein: ASSQPLQETQY
J gene: TRBJ2-2; clone size: once; V gene: TRBV5-1; CDR3 protein: ASSLQGGHTGELF
J gene: TRBJ2-3; clone size: -; V gene: TRBV29-1; CDR3 protein: SVTRGLAGGTDTQY
J gene: TRBJ2-2; clone size: -; V gene: TRBV4-1; CDR3 protein: ASSQGGIAGVTGELF
J gene: TRBJ2-7; clone size: -; V gene: TRBV6-5; CDR3 protein: ASRQDRGDYEQY
J gene: TRBJ2-5; clone size: -; V gene: TRBV7-7; CDR3 protein: ASSLGRTGVETQY
J gene: TRBJ2-5; clone size: -; V gene: TRBV5-4; CDR3 protein: ASSAWERGEETQY
J gene: TRBJ2-3; clone size: -; V gene: TRBV18; CDR3 protein: ASSHSGPDTDTQY
J gene: TRBJ2-1; clone size: -; V gene: TRBV4-3; CDR3 protein: ASSQEGQGGYNEQF
J gene: TRBJ1-4; clone size: -; V gene: TRBV18; CDR3 protein: ASSPPEDREKLF
J gene: TRBJ1-1; clone size: -; V gene: TRBV6-1; CDR3 protein: ASTRGARAEAF